This TCR beta chain originates from a study of CD8 T cells in ankylosing spondylitis (dated 2017 in TCRdb). With respect to the entire study: T cell receptor beta repertoires were profiled in healthy donors and ankylosing spondylitis patients so that disease-linked TCR variants could be found. The whole study cohort included some 100 healthy donors and 20 to 30 ankylosing spondylitis patients. Peripheral blood samples were taken, and synovial fluid was additionally collected from ankylosing spondylitis patients.

General findings and caveats noted by the study authors: Some motif variants were previously reported in synovial fluid and blood of reactive arthritis patients, suggesting common disease-initiation mechanisms. A TCR beta motif of fewer than 10 highly homologous amino acid variants appeared characteristic of blood from ankylosing spondylitis patients. According to the report, matched synovial fluid samples from ankylosing spondylitis patients were significantly enriched for the disease-linked clones. The disease-linked clones had a CD8+ phenotype and were found at relatively low frequencies in peripheral blood.

Sequencer: Illumina HiSeq 2500. Quantitative 5'-RACE with molecular barcodes was used to prepare TCR beta libraries. The source study handled its data this way. Disease-linked TCR variants were identified with a new computational method built on a probabilistic model of VDJ rearrangement. Using fastp at Q25 and MiXCR, TCRdb reprocessed the public reads and kept productive beta chains. Rows are unified per CDR3 protein, each entry keeping the most common DNA and genes. TCRdb, not the original authors, processed these V and J calls. The sample table shows fewer than 250,000 distinct CDR3 sequences, and roughly a tenth are seen once. Approximately 2.5% of the sample comes from the top ten. V is trimmed back by 5 bases and J by 4 bases, and the junction contains 18 bases that no gene match accounts for. The CDR3 runs 18 residues from the cysteine to the phenylalanine. Of all the DNA, just the CDR3 is kept, 54 bases in frame from base 1. The germline V gene sets CDR1 to SGHAT and CDR2 to FQNNGV.

This clonotype was observed once. What this receptor recognizes is not known. Qualities for individual bases were not recorded, and no much larger clone is one base off. On its own, one read is weak support. The specimen was blood, either unsorted or a sorted T cell fraction (not recorded which). The rearrangement combines TRBV11-2 with TRBJ2-3; 7 bases in the middle match TRBD2. The source is a male donor with ankylosing spondylitis or in good health (not recorded which). The DNA is TGTGCCAGCAGCATTATTGCCCAGGGAGGGAGGGGCGCAGATACGCAGTATTTT. Its protein product is CASSIIAQGGRGADTQYF.